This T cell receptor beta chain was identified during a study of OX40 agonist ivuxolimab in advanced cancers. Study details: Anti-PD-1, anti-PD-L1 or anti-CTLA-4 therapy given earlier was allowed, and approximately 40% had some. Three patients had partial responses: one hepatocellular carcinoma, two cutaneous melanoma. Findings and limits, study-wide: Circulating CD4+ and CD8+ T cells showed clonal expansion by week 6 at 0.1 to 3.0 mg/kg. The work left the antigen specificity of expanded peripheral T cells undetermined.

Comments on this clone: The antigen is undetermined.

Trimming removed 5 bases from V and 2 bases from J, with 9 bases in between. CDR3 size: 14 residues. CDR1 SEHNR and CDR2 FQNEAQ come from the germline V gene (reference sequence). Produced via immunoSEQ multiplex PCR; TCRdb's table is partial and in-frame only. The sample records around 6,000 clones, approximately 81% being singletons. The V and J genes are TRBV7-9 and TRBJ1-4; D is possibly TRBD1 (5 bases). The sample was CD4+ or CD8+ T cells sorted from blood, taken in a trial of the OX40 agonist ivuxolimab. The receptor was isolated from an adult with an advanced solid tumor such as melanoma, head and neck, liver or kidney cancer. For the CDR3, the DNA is TGTGCCAGCAGCCTGACAGAGACTAATGAAAAACTGTTTTTT. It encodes CASSLTETNEKLFF.